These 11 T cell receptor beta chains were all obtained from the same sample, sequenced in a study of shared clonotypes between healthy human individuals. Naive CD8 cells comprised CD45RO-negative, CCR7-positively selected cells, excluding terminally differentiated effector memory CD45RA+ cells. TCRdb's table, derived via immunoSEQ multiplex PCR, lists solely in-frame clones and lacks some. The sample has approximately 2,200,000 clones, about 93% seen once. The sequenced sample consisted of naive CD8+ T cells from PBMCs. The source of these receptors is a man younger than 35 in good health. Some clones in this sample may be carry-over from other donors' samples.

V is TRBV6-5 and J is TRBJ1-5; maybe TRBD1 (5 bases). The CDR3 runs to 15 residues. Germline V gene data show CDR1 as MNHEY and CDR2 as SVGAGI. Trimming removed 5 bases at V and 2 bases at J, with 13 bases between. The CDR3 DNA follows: TGTGCCAGCAGTGCCGGGGACGACGGCAATCAGCCCCAGCATTTT. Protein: CASSAGDDGNQPQHF.

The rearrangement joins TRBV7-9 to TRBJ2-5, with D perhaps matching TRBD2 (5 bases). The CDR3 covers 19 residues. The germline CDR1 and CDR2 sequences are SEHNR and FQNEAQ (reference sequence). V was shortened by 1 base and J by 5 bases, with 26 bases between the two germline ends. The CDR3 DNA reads TGTGCCAGCAGCTTAGTGGTTTTTCTGGACTCAAAAGGGTGGGAGACCCAGTACTTC. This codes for CASSLVVFLDSKGWETQYF.

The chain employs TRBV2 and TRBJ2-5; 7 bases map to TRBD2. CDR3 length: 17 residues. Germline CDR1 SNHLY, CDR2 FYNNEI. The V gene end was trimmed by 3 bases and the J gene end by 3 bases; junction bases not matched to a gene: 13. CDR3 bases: TGTGCCAGCAGTGATCGGGGACGGGGGGAGATGGAAGAGACCCAGTACTTC. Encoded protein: CASSDRGRGEMEETQYF. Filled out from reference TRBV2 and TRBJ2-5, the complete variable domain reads EPEVTQTPSHQVTQMGQEVILRCVPISNHLYFYWYRQILGQKVEFLVSFYNNEISEKSEIFDDQFSVERPDGSNFTLKIRSTKLEDSAMYFCASSDRGRGEMEETQYFGPGTRLLVL.

CDR3 amino acids: CASSLGVRVNTEAFF. CDR3 bases: TGTGCCAGCAGCTTAGGTGTCAGGGTAAACACTGAAGCTTTCTTT. The V call is TRBV7-2, the J call TRBJ1-1, with D maybe TRBD1 (5 bases). The CDR3 totals 15 residues. Germline CDR1 is SGHTA and CDR2 is FQGNSA. V was cut by 1 base and J by 2 bases, with 11 bases left in between. The variable domain in full, with the rest retrieved from reference TRBV7-2 and TRBJ1-1, is GAGVSQSPSNKVTEKGKDVELRCDPISGHTALYWYRQSLGQGLEFLIYFQGNSAPDKSGLPSDRFSAERTGGSVSTLTIQRTQQEDSAVYLCASSLGVRVNTEAFFGQGTRLTVV.

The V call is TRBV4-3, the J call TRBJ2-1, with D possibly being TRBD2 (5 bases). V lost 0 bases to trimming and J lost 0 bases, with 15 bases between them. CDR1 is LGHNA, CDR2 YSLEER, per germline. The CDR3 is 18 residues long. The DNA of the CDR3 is TGCGCCAGCAGCCAAGAATGGTTCACTGGGAGCTCCTACAATGAGCAGTTCTTC. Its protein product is CASSQEWFTGSSYNEQFF.

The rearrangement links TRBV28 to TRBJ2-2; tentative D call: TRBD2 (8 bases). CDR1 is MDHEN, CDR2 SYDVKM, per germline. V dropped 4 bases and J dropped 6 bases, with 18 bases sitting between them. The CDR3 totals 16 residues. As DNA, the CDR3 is TGTGCCAGCAGTTCCCCCCCCGGGAGGGGGCCCGGGGAGCTGTTTTTT. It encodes CASSSPPGRGPGELFF.

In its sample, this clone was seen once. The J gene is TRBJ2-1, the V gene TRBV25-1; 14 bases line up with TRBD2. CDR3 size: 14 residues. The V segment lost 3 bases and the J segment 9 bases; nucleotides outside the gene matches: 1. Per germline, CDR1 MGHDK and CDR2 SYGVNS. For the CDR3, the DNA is TGTGCCAGCAGTGAGGGACTAGCGGGAGCTGAGCAGTTCTTC. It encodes CASSEGLAGAEQFF.

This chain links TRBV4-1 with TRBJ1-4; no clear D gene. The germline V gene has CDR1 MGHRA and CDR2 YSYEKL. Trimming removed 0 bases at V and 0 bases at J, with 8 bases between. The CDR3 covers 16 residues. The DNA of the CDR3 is TGCGCCAGCAGCCAAGATCCCACAGCAACTAATGAAAAACTGTTTTTT. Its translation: CASSQDPTATNEKLFF.

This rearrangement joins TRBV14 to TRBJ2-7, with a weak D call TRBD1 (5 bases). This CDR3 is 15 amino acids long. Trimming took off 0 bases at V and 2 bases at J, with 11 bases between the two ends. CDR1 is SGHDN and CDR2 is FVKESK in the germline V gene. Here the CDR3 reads CASSQDPGQTYEQYF. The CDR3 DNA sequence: TGTGCCAGCAGCCAAGATCCAGGGCAGACCTACGAGCAGTACTTC. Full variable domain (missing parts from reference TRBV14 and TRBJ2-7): EAGVTQFPSHSVIEKGQTVTLRCDPISGHDNLYWYRRVMGKEIKFLLHFVKESKQDESGMPNNRFLAERTGGTYSTLKVQPAELEDSGVYFCASSQDPGQTYEQYFGPGTRLTVT.

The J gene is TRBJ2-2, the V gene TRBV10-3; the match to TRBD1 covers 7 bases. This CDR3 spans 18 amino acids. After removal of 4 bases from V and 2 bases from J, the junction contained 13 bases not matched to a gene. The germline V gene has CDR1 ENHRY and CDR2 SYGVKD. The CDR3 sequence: CAISGLITGQTNTGELFF. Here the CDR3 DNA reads TGTGCCATCAGTGGACTTATAACGGGACAGACAAACACCGGGGAGCTGTTTTTT.

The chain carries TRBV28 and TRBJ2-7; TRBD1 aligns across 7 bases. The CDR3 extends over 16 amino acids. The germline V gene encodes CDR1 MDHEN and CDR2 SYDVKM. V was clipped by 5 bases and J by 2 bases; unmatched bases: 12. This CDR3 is CASSTRTGTAAYEQYF. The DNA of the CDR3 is TGTGCCAGCAGTACTCGGACCGGGACAGCGGCCTACGAGCAGTACTTC.